This T cell receptor (beta chain) derives from a study of breast tumors, draining lymph nodes, adjacent tissues. Whole-study findings and limits: Luminal-like breast cancer showed significantly higher tumor–nontumor repertoire similarity than basal-like. Tumor TCR diversity was below lymph nodes but above nontumor tissue.

The lymph nodes were axillary draining lymph nodes from breast cancer patients. MiXCR, run by TCRdb on the multiplex PCR reads, gives a single entry per CDR3 protein. The data contain approximately 90,000 distinct CDR3 sequences, approximately 30% of them seen just once; the ten biggest clones take up roughly 7.3%. Between the trimmed V and J ends, which lost 5 bases and 4 bases, there was a span of 18 bases. Looked up from germline, CDR1 is DFQATT and CDR2 is SNEGSKA (reference sequence). There are 15 residues in the CDR3. The sample holds many counts of this clonotype. Antigen: not known. The rearrangement joins TRBV20-1 to TRBJ2-1, with D hard to call. The receptor was isolated from a female donor with breast cancer. Some clones in this sample may be carry-over from other donors' samples. Input material: axillary lymph node tissue. The CDR3 DNA follows: TGCAGTGCTCTCTCACTCGGCCGACTTTACAATGAGCAGTTCTTC. Translating gives CSALSLGRLYNEQFF.